What follows are 10 T cell receptor beta chains derived from one specimen sequenced in a study of blood T cell repertoires in COVID-19. Assay: immunoSEQ multiplex PCR; the TCRdb copy retains only in-frame clones and omits some. The sample consists of 250,000 or so clones, roughly 86% of them appearing once. Sequencing input: PBMCs or T cells enriched from blood (not recorded which). These receptors came from a woman aged 50 to 60 who had recovered from COVID-19.

Many counts were recorded for this clone. This chain joins TRBV7-2 and TRBJ1-5; no clear D. The CDR3 covers 15 residues. The ends were cut back, 5 bases at V and 2 bases at J, with 13 bases in the middle. Germline CDR1 SGHTA, CDR2 FQGNSA. The CDR3 protein is CASSPVWGGNQPQHF. DNA for the CDR3: TGTGCCAGCAGCCCAGTATGGGGAGGCAATCAGCCCCAGCATTTT. Full variable domain (outside the CDR3, taken from reference TRBV7-2 and TRBJ1-5): GAGVSQSPSNKVTEKGKDVELRCDPISGHTALYWYRQSLGQGLEFLIYFQGNSAPDKSGLPSDRFSAERTGGSVSTLTIQRTQQEDSAVYLCASSPVWGGNQPQHFGDGTRLSIL.

The chain employs TRBV28 and TRBJ1-1; 11 bases match TRBD1. Germline trimming cut 8 bases from V and 5 bases from J; bases unmatched to any gene: 7. The CDR3 consists of 14 residues. In germline, CDR1 is MDHEN, CDR2 SYDVKM. In DNA form, the CDR3 reads TGTGCCAGCGAAATGGACAGGGGGCGGACTGAAGCTTTCTTT. Protein product: CASEMDRGRTEAFF.

The chain links TRBV28 to TRBJ2-2; TRBD1 might be the D (5 bases). The CDR3 covers 14 residues. Germline CDR1 MDHEN, CDR2 SYDVKM. V lost 6 bases and J 1 base, leaving 9 bases between the germline ends. CDR3 nucleotide sequence: TGTGCCAGCAGGGTCACAGGGAACACCGGGGAGCTGTTTTTT. Protein sequence: CASRVTGNTGELFF. The whole variable domain, remainder taken from reference TRBV28 and TRBJ2-2, is DVKVTQSSRYLVKRTGEKVFLECVQDMDHENMFWYRQDPGLGLRLIYFSYDVKMKEKGDIPEGYSVSREKKERFSLILESASTNQTSMYLCASRVTGNTGELFFGEGSRLTVL.

This chain uses TRBV6-6 with TRBJ2-7; 12 bases match TRBD1. Germline CDR1 is MNHNY and CDR2 is SVGAGI (reference sequence). Trimming at V came to 6 bases and at J to 6 bases, leaving 9 bases not matched to a gene. The CDR3 has 15 amino acids. The CDR3 bases are TGTGCCAGCAGGAACTTCGGGACAGGGGGCGGCGAGCAGTACTTC. It specifies CASRNFGTGGGEQYF.

This rearrangement joins TRBV6-6 to TRBJ1-1; no clear D gene. Trimming pared 5 bases from V and 3 bases from J, leaving 13 bases between. The CDR3 length is 14 residues. CDR1 and CDR2 (germline): MNHNY, SVGAGI (reference sequence). The CDR3 DNA sequence: TGTGCCAGCAGTCCCCGGAGGCCGGACACTGAAGCTTTCTTT. Translating gives CASSPRRPDTEAFF.

In this sample, this clone turned up a few times. The chain carries TRBV18 and TRBJ1-2; 7 bases agree with TRBD1. The CDR3 has 12 amino acids. The V and J ends lost 3 bases and 13 bases, in that order; junction bases with no gene match: 8. CDR1 and CDR2 (germline): KGHSH, LQKENI. The CDR3 is CASSPGQSQSTF. The CDR3 nucleotides are TGTGCCAGCTCACCGGGACAGTCCCAGAGCACCTTC.

The chain is built from TRBV29-1 and TRBJ1-2, with 8 bases that match TRBD1. V shed 5 bases, J shed 8 bases, and the junction held 7 bases outside the gene matches. In germline, CDR1 is SQVTM, CDR2 ANQGSEA. This CDR3 region has 12 residues. The CDR3 DNA follows: TGCAGCGTTACGGAACAGGGGGACGGCTACACCTTC. Translated, it gives CSVTEQGDGYTF.

This clone was seen only once. The chain is built from TRBV5-6 and TRBJ2-7; D is ambiguous. This CDR3 comprises 13 residues. Looked up from germline, CDR1 is SGHDT and CDR2 is YYEEEE. V was trimmed by 5 bases and J by 5 bases, leaving 14 bases between them. CDR3 nucleotides: TGTGCCAGCAGAACCCAAAACCGGGACGAGCAGTACTTC. It specifies CASRTQNRDEQYF.

This chain joins TRBV9 and TRBJ2-5; D remains ambiguous. V lost 4 bases to trimming and J lost 1 base, with 8 bases between them. The CDR3 loop spans 13 amino acids. Per germline, CDR1 SGDLS and CDR2 YYNGEE. CDR3 sequence reads: CASSPTLQETQYF. As DNA, the CDR3 is TGTGCCAGCAGCCCAACTCTCCAAGAGACCCAGTACTTC.

This clone has only a few counts. The rearrangement joins TRBV2 to TRBJ1-5, with unresolved D. V lost 4 bases and J lost 4, with 8 bases in between. The CDR3 totals 13 residues. Germline CDR1 is SNHLY and CDR2 is FYNNEI. CDR3 coding DNA: TGTGCCAGCAGTGTTGGCCTTAATCAGCCCCAGCATTTT. Translation gives CASSVGLNQPQHF. Filled out from reference TRBV2 and TRBJ1-5, the complete variable domain reads EPEVTQTPSHQVTQMGQEVILRCVPISNHLYFYWYRQILGQKVEFLVSFYNNEISEKSEIFDDQFSVERPDGSNFTLKIRSTKLEDSAMYFCASSVGLNQPQHFGDGTRLSIL.